This T cell receptor beta chain was observed in a study of vaccination effects on CD4 cells after COVID-19. Looking at the study overall: All participants had two doses of either the BNT162b2 or mRNA-1273 vaccine.

Germline CDR1 and CDR2: WNHNN and SYGVQD (reference sequence). The germline V and J ends were trimmed by 10 bases and 3 bases, with 13 bases remaining between them. The CDR3 sequence is 12 residues long. A word on this clone: The antigen is not known.

Antigen-specific CD4+ T cells expanded by the ViraFEST assay with viral peptide pools were then sequenced. When less than 12 days of culture had elapsed, CD4+ T cells were isolated. All vaccine recipients tested negative for nucleocapsid antibodies and had never contracted SARS-CoV-2 infection. IL-2 at around 9.8 IU/ml and peptides at around 9.6 ug/ml were added to cultured PBMC, approximately 1.9 million per well. TCRdb's copy holds only in-frame clones and misses some; the assay was immunoSEQ multiplex PCR. The table lists roughly 27,000 clones, around 70% of them singletons. This chain connects TRBV10-1 to TRBJ2-7; D not resolved. This sequence originates from a human donor who received a COVID-19 vaccine. Material: CD4+ T cells from PBMCs cultured with SARS-CoV-2 spike peptides, obtained before COVID-19 vaccination. CDR3 residues: CATGQNLYEQYF. In DNA, the CDR3 is TGCGCCACCGGGCAGAACCTCTACGAGCAGTACTTC.